This passage covers 4 T cell receptor beta chains from one sample sequenced in a study of blood T cell repertoires in COVID-19. Measured with immunoSEQ multiplex PCR; TCRdb has only the in-frame clones, and not every one. The sample gives 150,000 or so clones, more than 90% of which show up once; about a sixth is in the top ten. Sequenced: peripheral blood. The receptors were sampled from a man in his fifties or sixties with active or convalescent COVID-19.

V gene TRBV19 combines with J gene TRBJ1-4; weak D call: TRBD1 (5 bases). Germline assignment: CDR1 LNHDA and CDR2 SQIVND (reference sequence). The CDR3 is 13 residues long. Trimming shortened V by 3 bases and J by 6 bases, and 8 bases separated the two germline ends. The CDR3 sequence is CASSMTAHEKLFF. The CDR3 bases are TGTGCCAGTAGTATGACAGCCCATGAAAAACTGTTTTTT.

This sequence joins TRBV21-1 and TRBJ1-1. TRBV21-1 is assigned pseudogene status. This CDR3 is built from 13 residues. Written as DNA, the CDR3 is TGTGCCAGCAGCCCTAAGGCGGAGTCTGAAGCTTTCTTT. This translates into CASSPKAESEAFF.

The chain links TRBV6-5 to TRBJ2-3; 9 bases are a match to TRBD2. The CDR3 runs to 15 residues. Germline V gives CDR1 MNHEY, CDR2 SVGAGI. J lost 2 bases, V lost 2 bases, and 2 bases had no gene match. The CDR3 region has the DNA TGTGCCAGCAGTTACCAGCGGGGGGCCACAGATACGCAGTATTTT. Its translation is CASSYQRGATDTQYF.

This clone has just a few counts. This sequence joins TRBV6-7 and TRBJ1-3, with TRBD1 matching 8 bases. TRBV6-7 counts as an open reading frame of uncertain function. V shed 0 bases, J shed 0 bases, and the junction held 19 bases outside the gene matches. This CDR3 spans 22 amino acids. The CDR3 region is CASSYSIITELGQGPSGNTIYF. The CDR3 DNA reads TGTGCCAGCAGTTACTCGATAATTACGGAACTAGGACAGGGACCCTCTGGAAACACCATATATTTT.